Following are 29 T cell receptor beta chains from one sample sequenced in a study of T-cell reconstitution after alpha-beta-depleted transplantation in children. During its preparation, the TCRbeta library received unique molecular identifiers. Each CDR3 protein is one row after TCRdb ran MiXCR on the PCR reads. The top ten hold less than 8% of the sample, which has 250,000 to 300,000 distinct CDR3 sequences, over 9.5% seen once. This specimen consisted of PBMCs, obtained before TCRalphabeta/CD19-depleted stem cell transplant. These receptors originate from a boy younger than two with acute myeloid leukemia, due to receive a stem cell transplant.

This clonotype was counted ten times or more. The J gene is TRBJ2-2, the V gene TRBV7-3, with TRBD2 identical over 7 bases. The CDR3 spans 18 residues. Per the germline V gene, CDR1 is SGHTA and CDR2 is FQGTGA. Trimming at V came to 3 bases and at J to 6 bases, leaving 16 bases not matched to a gene. The CDR3 is CASSFGPRGPAGSGELFF. The CDR3 nucleotides read TGTGCCAGCAGCTTCGGACCTAGAGGACCAGCGGGATCCGGGGAGCTGTTTTTT.

This clonotype was picked up one time. CDR3 sequence (DNA): TGTGCCAGCAGGCTGACTAGCACTGGGGATACGCAGTATTTT. Its translation: CASRLTSTGDTQYF. The chain uses TRBV28 and TRBJ2-3; 7 bases fit TRBD2. Trimming cost V 6 bases and J 6 bases; bases outside gene matches: 9. The CDR3 length is 14 residues. Germline values: CDR1 MDHEN, CDR2 SYDVKM.

This clonotype has at least ten counts. The chain joins TRBV5-1 to TRBJ2-7, with 9 bases lining up with TRBD2. Unmatched junction bases numbered 4, after V lost 4 bases and J lost 5 bases. Germline V gene lookup returns CDR1 SGHRS and CDR2 YFSETQ. This CDR3 comprises 13 residues. The CDR3 is CASSLGTSNEQYF. As DNA, the CDR3 is TGCGCCAGCAGCCTCGGGACTAGCAACGAGCAGTACTTC. Full variable domain (rest looked up from reference TRBV5-1 and TRBJ2-7): KAGVTQTPRYLIKTRGQQVTLSCSPISGHRSVSWYQQTPGQGLQFLFEYFSETQRNKGNFPGRFSGRQFSNSRSEMNVSTLELGDSALYLCASSLGTSNEQYFGPGTRLTVT.

This clonotype has ten or more counts. This chain joins TRBV5-1 and TRBJ2-7; maybe TRBD2 (6 bases). The CDR3 covers 14 residues. Germline V lookup: CDR1 SGHRS, CDR2 YFSETQ. V was clipped by 3 bases and J by 2 bases, with 12 bases between them. CDR3: CASSSGLRPYEQYF. The DNA for the CDR3 is TGCGCCAGCAGCTCGGGACTCCGCCCCTACGAGCAGTACTTC.

A few counts support this clonotype. One end of the junction is discordant with germline, which a read error may explain. CDR3 DNA sequence: TGTGCCAGCAGCCAAGCTACAGGGGCGGTAGACTTC. Residues: CASSQATGAVDF. The V gene is TRBV4-2, the J gene TRBJ2-4, with 7 nucleotides matching TRBD1. Germline values: CDR1 LGHNA, CDR2 YNFKEQ. This CDR3 is built from 12 residues.

This clonotype has at least ten counts. V and J are TRBV3-1 and TRBJ2-2; tentatively, D is TRBD1 (8 bases). This CDR3 comprises 16 residues. In germline, CDR1 is LGHDT, CDR2 YNNKEL (reference sequence). V lost 0 bases and J lost 9, with 17 bases in between. CDR3 loop: CASSQDLAAGGRELFF. In nucleotides, the CDR3 is TGTGCCAGCAGCCAAGATCTAGCGGCAGGGGGCCGGGAGCTGTTTTTT.

The chain carries TRBV7-9 and TRBJ2-6, with 7 bases fitting TRBD2. The CDR3 length is 15 residues. Germline assignment: CDR1 SEHNR and CDR2 FQNEAQ (reference sequence). Trimming took 3 bases from V and 2 from J; bases not matched to a gene: 1. In nucleotides, the CDR3 is TGTGCCAGCAGCTTTCGGGGGGCTGGGGCCAACGTCCTGACTTTC. Protein sequence: CASSFRGAGANVLTF.

The table lists this clonotype with many counts. V and J are TRBV20-1 and TRBJ2-1, with TRBD2 matching over 9 bases. Trimming cost V 6 bases and J 7 bases; bases outside gene matches: 4. CDR3 length: 12 residues. In germline, CDR1 is DFQATT, CDR2 SNEGSKA (reference sequence). CDR3 in amino acids: CSAGTSRNEQFF. In DNA form, the CDR3 reads TGCAGTGCCGGGACTAGCCGGAATGAGCAGTTCTTC.

This clonotype has ten or more counts. The CDR3 loop is CASSPPTGAVETQYF. For the CDR3, the DNA is TGTGCCAGCAGTCCTCCGACAGGGGCGGTGGAGACCCAGTACTTC. The chain is built from TRBV12-3 or TRBV12-4 and TRBJ2-5; the match to TRBD1 covers 8 bases. The CDR3 covers 15 residues. The V gene end was trimmed by 5 bases and the J gene end by 5 bases; junction bases not matched to a gene: 10.

The CDR3 sequence: CASSPPSQGYEQYF. CDR3 nucleotides: TGTGCCAGCTCACCACCCTCACAGGGTTACGAGCAGTACTTC. This chain uses TRBV18 with TRBJ2-7; the D gene is possibly TRBD1 (6 bases). Germline V gene sequence: CDR1 KGHSH, CDR2 LQKENI. With 0 bases removed from V and 4 bases from J, the gap between germline ends came to 10 bases. CDR3 size: 14 residues. Variable domain in full (rest from reference TRBV18 and TRBJ2-7): NAGVMQNPRHLVRRRGQEARLRCSPMKGHSHVYWYRQLPEEGLKFMVYLQKENIIDESGMPKERFSAEFPKEGPSILRIQQVVRGDSAAYFCASSPPSQGYEQYFGPGTRLTVT.

This clonotype was picked up a small number of times. The chain has TRBV29-1 and TRBJ2-2; 10 nucleotides line up with TRBD2. Unmatched junction bases numbered 5, after V lost 6 bases and J lost 4 bases. The V gene's germline CDR1 is SQVTM and CDR2 ANQGSEA. This CDR3 has 14 amino acids. The CDR3 DNA reads as TGCAGCGTCGTAGCGGGAGGTAGCACCGGGGAGCTGTTTTTT. Translated, it gives CSVVAGGSTGELFF.

This clonotype came up many times. Since the CDR3 does not end with the conserved phenylalanine or tryptophan, this likely comes from a read error. The limits of the CDR3 on the DNA are not certain, so only TCRdb's listed CDR3 is given. The CDR3 spells CSGQGLAG. V usage is TRBV29-1 and J usage is TRBJ2-1; the D segment call TRBD2 is taken from the table without a DNA check. The CDR3 extends over 8 residues, inclusive of both ends. Germline CDR1 SQVTM, CDR2 ANQGSEA.

This clonotype was detected many times. In nucleotides, the CDR3 is TGCAGCGTTGGAGACAGGGTGTATGGCTACACCTTC. It specifies CSVGDRVYGYTF. The chain combines TRBV29-1 with TRBJ1-2; 7 bases agree with TRBD1. There are 12 residues in the CDR3. The junction had 4 bases not matched to a gene; V was cut back by 4 bases and J by 5 bases. The germline V gene encodes CDR1 SQVTM and CDR2 ANQGSEA.

This clonotype was recorded many times. The V gene is TRBV5-1, the J gene TRBJ1-2, with TRBD1 as a possible D gene (6 bases). Trimming removed 4 bases at V and 2 bases at J, with 12 bases between. In germline, CDR1 is SGHRS, CDR2 YFSETQ. The CDR3 runs 14 residues. The CDR3 coding sequence is TGCGCCAGCAGCCCCGACGGACAGAACTATGGCTACACCTTC. As protein: CASSPDGQNYGYTF. Filled out from reference TRBV5-1 and TRBJ1-2, the complete variable domain reads KAGVTQTPRYLIKTRGQQVTLSCSPISGHRSVSWYQQTPGQGLQFLFEYFSETQRNKGNFPGRFSGRQFSNSRSEMNVSTLELGDSALYLCASSPDGQNYGYTFGSGTRLTVV.

This clonotype showed up many times. The chain links TRBV15 to TRBJ2-6, with 8 bases lining up with TRBD1. V lost 6 bases to trimming and J lost 0 bases; unmatched junction nucleotides: 10. Looked up from germline, CDR1 is LNHNV and CDR2 is YYDKDF (reference sequence). The CDR3 length is 18 residues. The CDR3 DNA reads as TGTGCCACCAGGGGGTGGACAGGGTTGAGCTCTGGGGCCAACGTCCTGACTTTC. Translating it yields CATRGWTGLSSGANVLTF.

This clonotype has only a few counts. The J gene is TRBJ2-3, the V gene TRBV3-1, with 11 bases aligning to TRBD1. The ends lost 2 bases at V and 1 base at J; junction bases unmatched: 2. The CDR3 extends over 16 amino acids. From germline, CDR1 is LGHDT and CDR2 YNNKEL (reference sequence). The CDR3 is CASSQWTGGGTDTQYF. CDR3 nucleotide sequence: TGTGCCAGCAGCCAATGGACAGGGGGCGGCACAGATACGCAGTATTTT.

The sample holds many counts of this clonotype. The genes are TRBV5-1 and TRBJ1-6, with 7 bases matching TRBD1. CDR1 and CDR2 (germline): SGHRS, YFSETQ. After removal of 2 bases from V and 0 bases from J, the junction contained 2 bases not matched to a gene. The CDR3 extends over 16 amino acids. The CDR3 protein is CASSLNRGSYNSPLHF. The CDR3 DNA reads as TGCGCCAGCAGCTTAAACAGGGGCTCCTATAATTCACCCCTCCACTTT.

This clonotype has just a few counts. This chain uses TRBV5-1 with TRBJ1-2; 12 bases map to TRBD1. Germline CDR1 is SGHRS and CDR2 is YFSETQ. The CDR3 extends over 14 amino acids. V trimming: 4 bases; J trimming: 5 bases; junction bases outside the gene matches: 3. Here the CDR3 DNA reads TGCGCCAGCAGCAGGGGACAGGGGGCTTATGGCTACACCTTC. Its protein product is CASSRGQGAYGYTF. Supplemented by reference TRBV5-1 and TRBJ1-2, the full variable domain reads KAGVTQTPRYLIKTRGQQVTLSCSPISGHRSVSWYQQTPGQGLQFLFEYFSETQRNKGNFPGRFSGRQFSNSRSEMNVSTLELGDSALYLCASSRGQGAYGYTFGSGTRLTVV.

This clonotype was recorded at least ten times. This chain uses TRBV7-9 with TRBJ2-3; D unclear. V lost 5 bases, J lost 0 bases, and 6 bases lay in between. The CDR3 has 13 amino acids. Germline values: CDR1 SEHNR, CDR2 FQNEAQ (reference sequence). CDR3 amino acids: CASSRLSTDTQYF. The CDR3 region has the DNA TGTGCCAGCAGCCGCCTTAGCACAGATACGCAGTATTTT.

This rearrangement joins TRBV7-9 to TRBJ2-5, with D hard to call. The CDR3 is 13 amino acids. Germline CDR1 and CDR2: SEHNR and FQNEAQ (reference sequence). Deletions cut 6 bases from V and 2 bases from J, with 10 bases between. CDR3 region: CASRDGQQETQYF. CDR3 coding DNA: TGTGCCAGCAGGGATGGCCAGCAAGAGACCCAGTACTTC.

A few counts support this clonotype. Just one base apart from a much larger clone, this may be a read error. The chain recombines TRBV6-2 or TRBV6-3 with TRBJ2-7; D possibly corresponds to TRBD1 (6 bases). Trimming removed 1 base at V and 2 bases at J, with 6 bases between. The CDR3 runs 13 residues. Looked up from germline, CDR1 is MNHEY and CDR2 is SVGEGT. The CDR3 loop is CASSYWDTYEQYF. As DNA, the CDR3 is TGTGCCAGCAGTTACTGGGACACCTACGAGCAGTACTTC.

This clonotype was seen at least ten times. J is TRBJ2-1 and V is TRBV7-9; the D is unclear. The germline V and J ends were trimmed by 2 bases and 6 bases, with 11 bases remaining between them. The CDR3 covers 14 residues. Per germline, CDR1 SEHNR and CDR2 FQNEAQ (reference sequence). DNA of the CDR3: TGTGCCAGCAGCTTATTTCGTAACTTCAATGAGCAGTTCTTC. As protein: CASSLFRNFNEQFF.

This clonotype has ten or more counts. The chain has TRBV2 and TRBJ2-7; 9 bases fit TRBD1. The CDR3 is 15 amino acids. The V gene end was trimmed by 3 bases and the J gene end by 3 bases; junction bases not matched to a gene: 6. CDR1 SNHLY and CDR2 FYNNEI come from the germline V gene. The CDR3 DNA is TGTGCCAGCAGTGATGACGGGACAGGGATCTACGAGCAGTACTTC. Translated, it gives CASSDDGTGIYEQYF.

In this sample, this clonotype turned up many times. The chain joins TRBV12-3 or TRBV12-4 to TRBJ2-1; unclear D gene. CDR3 length: 12 amino acids. Deletions cut 8 bases from V and 9 bases from J, with 14 bases between. CDR3 nucleotide sequence: TGTGCCAGCGGGTCTCTATCCGGTGAGCAGTTCTTC. Translating it yields CASGSLSGEQFF.

This clonotype has a count of ten or more. This chain joins TRBV12-3 or TRBV12-4 and TRBJ1-1; no clear D gene. There are 15 residues in the CDR3. Trimming shortened V by 3 bases and J by 5 bases, and 16 bases separated the two germline ends. CDR3 region: CASSLHGSARTEAFF. CDR3 in DNA: TGTGCCAGCAGTTTGCATGGATCTGCGAGGACTGAAGCTTTCTTT.

The chain uses TRBV21-1 and TRBJ1-4; the table's TRBD1 call for D was not verified on the DNA. TRBV21-1 is noted as a pseudogene. The CDR3 loop spans 18 amino acids. The CDR3 region has the DNA TGTGCCAGCAGCAGCTGGGACAGGGGGCTTACAACTAATGAAAAACTGTTTTTT. Protein sequence: CASSSWDRGLTTNEKLFF.

Notes on this clonotype: Since a much larger clone is just one base distant, this may be a read error. The chain couples TRBV5-1 to TRBJ1-1; TRBD1 matches 7 bases. The CDR3 runs to 15 residues. The germline V gene has CDR1 SGHRS and CDR2 YFSETQ. V lost 0 bases to trimming and J lost 4 bases; unmatched junction nucleotides: 6. CDR3 region: CASSLGKGATTEAFF. The CDR3 region has the DNA TGCGCCAGCAGCTTGGGGAAGGGGGCAACCACTGAAGCTTTCTTT.

This clonotype turned up a few times. The chain joins TRBV18 to TRBJ2-5; 9 nucleotides align to TRBD1. Per the germline V gene, CDR1 is KGHSH and CDR2 is LQKENI. This CDR3 comprises 15 residues. With 4 bases clipped from V and 5 bases from J, the junction kept 8 bases outside the gene matches. CDR3 protein: CASSLTGGMIETQYF. CDR3 bases: TGTGCCAGCTCACTGACAGGGGGAATGATCGAGACCCAGTACTTC.

This chain links TRBV7-8 with TRBJ2-2; perhaps TRBD1 as D (6 bases). The CDR3 runs 21 residues. Deletions cut 5 bases from V and 1 base from J, with 29 bases between. Germline V gives CDR1 SGHVS, CDR2 FQNEAQ. CDR3 coding DNA: TGTGCCAGCAGCCCCTTACTAGACCTCCCAGGGGAAGAAAGGAACACCGGGGAGCTGTTTTTT. Amino acids: CASSPLLDLPGEERNTGELFF.